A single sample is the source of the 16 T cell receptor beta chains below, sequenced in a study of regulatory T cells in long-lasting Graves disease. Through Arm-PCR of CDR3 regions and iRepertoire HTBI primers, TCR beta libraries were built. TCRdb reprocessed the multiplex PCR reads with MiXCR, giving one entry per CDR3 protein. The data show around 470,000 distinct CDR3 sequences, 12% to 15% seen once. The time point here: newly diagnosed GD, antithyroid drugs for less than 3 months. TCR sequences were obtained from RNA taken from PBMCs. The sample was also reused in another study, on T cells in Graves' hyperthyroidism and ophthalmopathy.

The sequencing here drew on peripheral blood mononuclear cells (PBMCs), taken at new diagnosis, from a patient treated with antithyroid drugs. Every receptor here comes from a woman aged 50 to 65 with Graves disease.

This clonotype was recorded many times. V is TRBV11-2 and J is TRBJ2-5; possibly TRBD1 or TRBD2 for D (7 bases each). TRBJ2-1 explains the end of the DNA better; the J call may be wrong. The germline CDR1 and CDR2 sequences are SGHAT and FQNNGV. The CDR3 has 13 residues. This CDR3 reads CASSSGGGGEQFF. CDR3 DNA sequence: TGTGCCAGCAGCTCAGGGGGGGGAGGTGAGCAGTTCTTC.

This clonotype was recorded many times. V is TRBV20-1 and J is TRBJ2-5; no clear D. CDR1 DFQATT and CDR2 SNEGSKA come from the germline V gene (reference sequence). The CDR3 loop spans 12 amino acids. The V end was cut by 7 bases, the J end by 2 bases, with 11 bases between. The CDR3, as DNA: TGCAGTGTCCCGCCAGTTCAAGAGACCCAGTACTTC. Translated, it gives CSVPPVQETQYF.

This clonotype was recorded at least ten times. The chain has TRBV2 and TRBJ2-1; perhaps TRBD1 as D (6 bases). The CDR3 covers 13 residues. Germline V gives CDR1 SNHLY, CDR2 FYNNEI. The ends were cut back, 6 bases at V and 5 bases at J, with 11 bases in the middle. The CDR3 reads CASSGWTDNEQFF. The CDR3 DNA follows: TGTGCCAGCAGCGGTTGGACAGACAATGAGCAGTTCTTC.

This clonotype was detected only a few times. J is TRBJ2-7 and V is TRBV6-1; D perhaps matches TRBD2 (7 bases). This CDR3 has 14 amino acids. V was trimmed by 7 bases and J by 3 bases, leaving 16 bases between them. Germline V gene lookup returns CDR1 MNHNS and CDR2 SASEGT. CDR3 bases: TGTGCCAGCAACTCCCGGGGGGCATACTACGAGCAGTACTTC. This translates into CASNSRGAYYEQYF.

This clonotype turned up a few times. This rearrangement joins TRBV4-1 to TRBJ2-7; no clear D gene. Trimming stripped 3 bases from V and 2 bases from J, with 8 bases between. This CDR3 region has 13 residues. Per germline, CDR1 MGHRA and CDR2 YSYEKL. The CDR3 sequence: CASSHSITYEQYF. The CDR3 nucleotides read TGCGCCAGCAGCCACTCTATCACCTACGAGCAGTACTTC.

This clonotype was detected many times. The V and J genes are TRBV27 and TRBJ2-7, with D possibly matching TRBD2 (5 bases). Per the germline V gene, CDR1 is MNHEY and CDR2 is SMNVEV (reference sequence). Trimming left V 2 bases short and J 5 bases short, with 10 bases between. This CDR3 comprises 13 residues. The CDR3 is CASSLGRGNEQYF. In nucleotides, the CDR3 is TGTGCCAGCAGTTTAGGGAGAGGGAACGAGCAGTACTTC.

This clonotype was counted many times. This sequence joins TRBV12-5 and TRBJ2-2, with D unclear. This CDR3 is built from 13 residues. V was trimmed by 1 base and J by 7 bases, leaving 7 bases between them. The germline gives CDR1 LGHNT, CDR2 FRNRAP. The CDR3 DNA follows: TGTGCTAGTGGTTTGGGGGTTGGCGGGGAGCTGTTTTTT. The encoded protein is CASGLGVGGELFF.

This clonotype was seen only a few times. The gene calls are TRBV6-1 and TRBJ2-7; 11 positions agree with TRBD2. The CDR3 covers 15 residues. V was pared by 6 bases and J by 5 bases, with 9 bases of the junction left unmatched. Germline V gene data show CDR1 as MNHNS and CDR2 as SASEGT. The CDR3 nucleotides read TGTGCCAGCAGCCCCCGACTAGCGGGACCCCACGAGCAGTACTTC. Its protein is CASSPRLAGPHEQYF.

CDR3 region: CASKQGRTGELFF. DNA for the CDR3: TGTGCCAGCAAACAGGGACGGACCGGGGAGCTGTTTTTT. The chain is built from TRBV13 and TRBJ2-2, with D perhaps TRBD1 (6 bases). This CDR3 has 13 residues. Trimming took 7 bases from V and 5 from J, leaving 11 bases between them. Germline V gives CDR1 PRHDT, CDR2 FYEKMQ (reference sequence).

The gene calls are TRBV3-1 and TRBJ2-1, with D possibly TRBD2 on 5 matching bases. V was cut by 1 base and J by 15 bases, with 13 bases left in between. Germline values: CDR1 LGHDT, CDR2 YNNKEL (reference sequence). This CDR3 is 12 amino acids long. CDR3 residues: CASSQAEGVAFF. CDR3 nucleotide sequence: TGTGCCAGCAGCCAAGCTGAGGGAGTTGCGTTCTTC.

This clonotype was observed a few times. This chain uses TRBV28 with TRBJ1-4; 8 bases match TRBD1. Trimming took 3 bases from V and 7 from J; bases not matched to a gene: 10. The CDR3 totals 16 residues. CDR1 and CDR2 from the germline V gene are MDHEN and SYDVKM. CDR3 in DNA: TGTGCCAGCAGTTTCCCCAGGGGGCCGAAGAGTGAAAAACTGTTTTTT. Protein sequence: CASSFPRGPKSEKLFF.

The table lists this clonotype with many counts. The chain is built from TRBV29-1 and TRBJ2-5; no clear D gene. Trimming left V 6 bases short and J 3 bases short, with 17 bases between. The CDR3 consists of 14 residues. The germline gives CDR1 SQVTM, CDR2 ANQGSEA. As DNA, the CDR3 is TGCAGCGTGGGGTTGGGTGTGGGAAAAGAGACCCAGTACTTC. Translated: CSVGLGVGKETQYF.

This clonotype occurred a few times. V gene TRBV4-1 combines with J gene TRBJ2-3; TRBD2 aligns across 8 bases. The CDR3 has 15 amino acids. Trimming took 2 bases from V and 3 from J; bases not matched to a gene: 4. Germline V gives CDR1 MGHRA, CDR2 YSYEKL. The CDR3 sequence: CASSQLAGWTDTQYF. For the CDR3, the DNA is TGCGCCAGCAGCCAACTAGCGGGTTGGACAGATACGCAGTATTTT.

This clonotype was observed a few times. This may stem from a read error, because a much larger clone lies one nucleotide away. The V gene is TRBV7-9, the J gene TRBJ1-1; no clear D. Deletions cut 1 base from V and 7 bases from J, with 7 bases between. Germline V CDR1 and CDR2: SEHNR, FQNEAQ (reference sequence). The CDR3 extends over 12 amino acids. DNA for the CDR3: TGTGCCAGCAGCTTAGGGGTGGGTGAAGCTTTCTTT. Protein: CASSLGVGEAFF.

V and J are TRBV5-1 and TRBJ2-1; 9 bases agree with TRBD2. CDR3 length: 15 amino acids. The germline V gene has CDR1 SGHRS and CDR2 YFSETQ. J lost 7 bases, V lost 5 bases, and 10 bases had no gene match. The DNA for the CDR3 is TGCGCCAGCAGGATTAGCGGGAGTTCGGCTAATGAGCAGTTCTTC. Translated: CASRISGSSANEQFF.

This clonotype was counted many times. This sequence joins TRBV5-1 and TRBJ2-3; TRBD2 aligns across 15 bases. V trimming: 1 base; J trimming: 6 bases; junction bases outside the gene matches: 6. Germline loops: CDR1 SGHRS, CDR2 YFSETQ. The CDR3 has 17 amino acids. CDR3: CASSLRGLAGGLDTQYF. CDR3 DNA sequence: TGCGCCAGCAGCTTGCGGGGACTAGCGGGAGGTTTGGATACGCAGTATTTT.